Listed below are T cell receptor beta chains from one sample, sequenced in a study of blood T cells in healthy people across ages. From the 5' RACE reads, TCRdb called clonotypes with MiXCR, one entry per CDR3 protein. Of 600,000 to 850,000 distinct CDR3 sequences in the sample, about 25% were seen once. The same sample was also used in a study of T cells of mothers and their children.

The sample taken for sequencing was blood. These receptors were collected from a boy between 10 and 17 years old in good health. Both conserved end residues are part of each CDR3. The D gene is left open where the match is weak. The size field is filled for only some rows; it gives once, few, many or a size class.

abundance: -; d_gene: -; j_gene: TRBJ2-2; v_gene: TRBV7-6; CDR3nt: TGTGCCAGCAGCTGGGACCAGAACACCGGGGAGCTGTTTTTT; CDR3aa: CASSWDQNTGELFF
abundance: -; d_gene: TRBD1; j_gene: TRBJ2-3; v_gene: TRBV12-3/TRBV12-4; CDR3nt: TGTGCCAGCAGGAACGACAGGGACCACACAGATACGCAGTATTTT; CDR3aa: CASRNDRDHTDTQYF
abundance: -; d_gene: -; j_gene: TRBJ2-1; v_gene: TRBV20-1; CDR3nt: TGCAGTGCTAGAGACGCTCAGGGGGGCAATGAGCAGTTCTTC; CDR3aa: CSARDAQGGNEQFF
abundance: few; d_gene: -; j_gene: TRBJ2-7; v_gene: TRBV4-1; CDR3nt: TGCGCCAGCAGCCAAGAACACCGCTTCTACGAGCAGTACTTC; CDR3aa: CASSQEHRFYEQYF
abundance: -; d_gene: TRBD2; j_gene: TRBJ2-1; v_gene: TRBV7-2; CDR3nt: TGTGCCAGCGGGAGCGGGGTTTACAATGAGCAGTTCTTC; CDR3aa: CASGSGVYNEQFF
abundance: -; d_gene: -; j_gene: TRBJ1-2; v_gene: TRBV29-1; CDR3nt: TGCAGCGTTGACTCCGGCGGTATGGGGCGAGGCTACACCTTC; CDR3aa: CSVDSGGMGRGYTF
abundance: few; d_gene: -; j_gene: TRBJ1-6; v_gene: TRBV11-2; CDR3nt: TGTGCCAGCAGCTTAGTAGTGAGTTCACCCCTCCACTTT; CDR3aa: CASSLVVSSPLHF
abundance: -; d_gene: TRBD2; j_gene: TRBJ2-7; v_gene: TRBV3-1; CDR3nt: TGTGCCAGCAGCCACAAAGGACTAGCGGGCATCCGGAACGAGCAGTACTTC; CDR3aa: CASSHKGLAGIRNEQYF
abundance: few; d_gene: -; j_gene: TRBJ1-5; v_gene: TRBV7-2; CDR3nt: TGTGCCAGCAGCTCAAACAGGGAGGAGCAGCCCCAGCATTTT; CDR3aa: CASSSNREEQPQHF
abundance: -; d_gene: TRBD2; j_gene: TRBJ2-7; v_gene: TRBV5-1; CDR3nt: TGCGCCAGCAGCTTGAACGGGGGGGGACTAGGTTCCTACGAGCAGTACTTC; CDR3aa: CASSLNGGGLGSYEQYF
abundance: -; d_gene: TRBD1; j_gene: TRBJ1-6; v_gene: TRBV5-1; CDR3nt: TGCGCCAGCAGCTTAGGCAGGGGGCATCTGGATTCACCCCTCCACTTT; CDR3aa: CASSLGRGHLDSPLHF
abundance: -; d_gene: -; j_gene: TRBJ2-2; v_gene: TRBV27; CDR3nt: TGTGCCAGCAGTTTAGAGAGAGGCGGGGAGCTGTTTTTT; CDR3aa: CASSLERGGELFF
abundance: -; d_gene: -; j_gene: TRBJ2-7; v_gene: TRBV11-2; CDR3nt: TGTGCCAGCACCCAGGGCCCATTCTCCTACGAGCAGTACTTC; CDR3aa: CASTQGPFSYEQYF
abundance: -; d_gene: -; j_gene: TRBJ1-2; v_gene: TRBV3-1; CDR3nt: TGTGCCAGCAGCCGAAAACCGGACGGATTCTATGGCTACACCTTC; CDR3aa: CASSRKPDGFYGYTF
abundance: -; d_gene: TRBD2; j_gene: TRBJ2-5; v_gene: TRBV7-2; CDR3nt: TGTGCCAGCGGCGGGGGGGAAGTTCGCCAGTACTTC; CDR3aa: CASGGGEVRQYF
abundance: -; d_gene: -; j_gene: TRBJ2-5; v_gene: TRBV7-9; CDR3nt: TGTGCCAGCAGTCCCGTCTTGGTCCAAGAGACCCAGTACTTC; CDR3aa: CASSPVLVQETQYF
abundance: -; d_gene: -; j_gene: TRBJ2-5; v_gene: TRBV9; CDR3nt: TGTGCCAGCAGCGTAGTTTACCTTCAAGAGACCCAGTACTTC; CDR3aa: CASSVVYLQETQYF
abundance: few; d_gene: TRBD1; j_gene: TRBJ1-2; v_gene: TRBV15; CDR3nt: TGTGCCACCAGCAGAGCTTTGGGACAGCCGAACTATGGCTACACCTTC; CDR3aa: CATSRALGQPNYGYTF
abundance: few; d_gene: -; j_gene: TRBJ1-4; v_gene: TRBV18; CDR3nt: TGTGCCAGCTCACCAATTGAGGAAATGGGAAAACTGTTTTTT; CDR3aa: CASSPIEEMGKLFF
abundance: -; d_gene: TRBD2; j_gene: TRBJ2-3; v_gene: TRBV5-1; CDR3nt: TGCGCCAGCAGCCAGAATAGCGGGGGGCTCACAGATACGCAGTATTTT; CDR3aa: CASSQNSGGLTDTQYF
abundance: few; d_gene: TRBD2; j_gene: TRBJ2-7; v_gene: TRBV9; CDR3nt: TGTGCCAGCAGCGTTGGGGACTACTACCAGAACGAGCAGTACTTC; CDR3aa: CASSVGDYYQNEQYF
abundance: few; d_gene: TRBD2; j_gene: TRBJ2-1; v_gene: TRBV4-2; CDR3nt: TGTGCCAGCAGCCAAGTTGAAGGGAGGGTAGAGCAGTTCTTC; CDR3aa: CASSQVEGRVEQFF
abundance: -; d_gene: TRBD1; j_gene: TRBJ2-5; v_gene: TRBV2; CDR3nt: TGTGCCAGCAGCCGTGACAGGGACCAAGAGACCCAGTACTTC; CDR3aa: CASSRDRDQETQYF
abundance: few; d_gene: TRBD2; j_gene: TRBJ2-5; v_gene: TRBV7-2; CDR3nt: TGTGCCAGCAGCCCCAGGGAGGGGCGGAGTATGCAGACCCAGTACTTC; CDR3aa: CASSPREGRSMQTQYF
abundance: -; d_gene: -; j_gene: TRBJ2-1; v_gene: TRBV29-1; CDR3nt: TGCAGCGTTGGGCCGGGACCCAAGAAATACAATGAGCAGTTCTTC; CDR3aa: CSVGPGPKKYNEQFF
abundance: -; d_gene: -; j_gene: TRBJ2-7; v_gene: TRBV27; CDR3nt: TGTGCCAGCAGTTTCGGCGGGCTGTTCTACGAGCAGTACTTC; CDR3aa: CASSFGGLFYEQYF
abundance: -; d_gene: -; j_gene: TRBJ2-5; v_gene: TRBV2; CDR3nt: TGTGCCAGCAGTGAAGCCGAAGAGGGGGAGACCCAGTACTTC; CDR3aa: CASSEAEEGETQYF
abundance: few; d_gene: -; j_gene: TRBJ2-2; v_gene: TRBV5-1; CDR3nt: TGCGCCAGCAGCCCAGGGTCCGGCGGGGAGCTGTTTTTT; CDR3aa: CASSPGSGGELFF
abundance: -; d_gene: -; j_gene: TRBJ1-2; v_gene: TRBV20-1; CDR3nt: TGCTGTGCTAGAGATCCATGGGCAGGGGACTATGGCTACACCTTC; CDR3aa: CCARDPWAGDYGYTF
abundance: -; d_gene: TRBD2; j_gene: TRBJ2-1; v_gene: TRBV4-2; CDR3nt: TGTGCCAGCAGCCAATCCCTCGGCGGGGGGCCTTCCTACAATGAGCAGTTCTTC; CDR3aa: CASSQSLGGGPSYNEQFF
abundance: -; d_gene: -; j_gene: TRBJ2-7; v_gene: TRBV2; CDR3nt: TGTGCCAGCAGTGCAGGGAATCAGTACTTC; CDR3aa: CASSAGNQYF
abundance: -; d_gene: TRBD2; j_gene: TRBJ2-1; v_gene: TRBV3-1; CDR3nt: TGTGCCAGCAGCCAATTAGCGGGGGGTAGTGATGAGCAGTTCTTC; CDR3aa: CASSQLAGGSDEQFF
abundance: few; d_gene: -; j_gene: TRBJ1-1; v_gene: TRBV10-3; CDR3nt: TGTGCCATCAGTGACAGGGCGGGGAACACTGAAGCTTTCTTT; CDR3aa: CAISDRAGNTEAFF
abundance: -; d_gene: -; j_gene: TRBJ2-4; v_gene: TRBV7-2; CDR3nt: TGTGCCAGCAGCTTACCTCTCTTGTGGCGGGGCGCCATTCAGTACTTC; CDR3aa: CASSLPLLWRGAIQYF
abundance: -; d_gene: TRBD2; j_gene: TRBJ2-1; v_gene: TRBV2; CDR3nt: TGTGCCAGTCTTACTGGCGGGGGGTCCGCGAATGAGCAGTTCTTC; CDR3aa: CASLTGGGSANEQFF
abundance: -; d_gene: -; j_gene: TRBJ1-1; v_gene: TRBV20-1; CDR3nt: TGCAGTGTAGAGGGACCCGGAGGCGGCACTGAAGCTTTCTTT; CDR3aa: CSVEGPGGGTEAFF
abundance: -; d_gene: -; j_gene: TRBJ2-7; v_gene: TRBV12-3/TRBV12-4; CDR3nt: TGTGCCAGCAGTCCTAGCCGAGTCTACGAGCAGTACTTC; CDR3aa: CASSPSRVYEQYF
abundance: -; d_gene: -; j_gene: TRBJ1-4; v_gene: TRBV12-3/TRBV12-4; CDR3nt: TGTGCCAGCAGTTCCAAACGGAACAGTAATGAAAAACTGTTTTTT; CDR3aa: CASSSKRNSNEKLFF
abundance: -; d_gene: -; j_gene: TRBJ1-1; v_gene: TRBV12-3/TRBV12-4; CDR3nt: TGTGCCAGCAGTTTACATGGGGGACTGAACACTGAAGCTTTCTTT; CDR3aa: CASSLHGGLNTEAFF
abundance: few; d_gene: -; j_gene: TRBJ2-1; v_gene: TRBV7-2; CDR3nt: TGTGCCAGCAGCTCCGGGACTTCAAGGCTGTTCTTC; CDR3aa: CASSSGTSRLFF
abundance: few; d_gene: TRBD2; j_gene: TRBJ2-7; v_gene: TRBV29-1; CDR3nt: TGCAGCGTTGTGGGACTAGCGGGCTACGAGCAGTACTTC; CDR3aa: CSVVGLAGYEQYF
abundance: -; d_gene: TRBD1; j_gene: TRBJ1-2; v_gene: TRBV2; CDR3nt: TGTGCCAGCCCGTCCCGGGACAGGGATGGCTACACCTTC; CDR3aa: CASPSRDRDGYTF
abundance: -; d_gene: TRBD1; j_gene: TRBJ1-2; v_gene: TRBV12-3/TRBV12-4; CDR3nt: TGTGCCAGCAGTGGGACAGAGCCTTATGGCTACACCTTC; CDR3aa: CASSGTEPYGYTF
abundance: few; d_gene: -; j_gene: TRBJ2-5; v_gene: TRBV18; CDR3nt: TGTGCCAGCTCACCAGACGGAGAAGAGACCCAGTACTTC; CDR3aa: CASSPDGEETQYF